These 26 T cell receptor beta chains share one sample of origin, sequenced in a study of blood T cell repertoires in COVID-19. The repertoire was sequenced with immunoSEQ multiplex PCR; TCRdb's copy has only in-frame clones and lacks some. The repertoire holds about 440,000 clones, about 90% seen once, with 0.6% in the top ten. Sequenced sample: PBMCs or T cells enriched from blood (not recorded which). These receptors were collected from a man aged 18-30 years who had recovered from COVID-19.

This chain links TRBV7-9 with TRBJ2-5; 7 positions agree with TRBD1. V was clipped by 4 bases and J by 1 base; unmatched bases: 12. The CDR3 sequence is 17 residues long. Germline loops: CDR1 SEHNR, CDR2 FQNEAQ (reference sequence). DNA of the CDR3: TGTGCCAGCAGCTCAAGGACAGGCAGAGCATCCCAAGAGACCCAGTACTTC. Translating gives CASSSRTGRASQETQYF.

On this clone: Other DNA sequences in this specimen translate into the identical CDR3. The chain carries TRBV5-1 and TRBJ1-3; no firm D call. There are 14 residues in the CDR3. The germline V gene has CDR1 SGHRS and CDR2 YFSETQ. The ends were cut back, 1 base at V and 0 bases at J, with 5 bases in the middle. In DNA, the CDR3 is TGCGCCAGCAGCTTGAGTAGCTCTGGAAACACCATATATTTT. As protein: CASSLSSSGNTIYF. The entire variable domain, with the rest obtained from reference TRBV5-1 and TRBJ1-3, is as follows: KAGVTQTPRYLIKTRGQQVTLSCSPISGHRSVSWYQQTPGQGLQFLFEYFSETQRNKGNFPGRFSGRQFSNSRSEMNVSTLELGDSALYLCASSLSSSGNTIYFGEGSWLTVV.

V and J are TRBV5-4 and TRBJ2-1; 10 bases line up with TRBD2. Germline V gene sequence: CDR1 SGHNT, CDR2 YYREEE (reference sequence). With 4 bases clipped from V and 10 bases from J, the junction kept 14 bases outside the gene matches. The CDR3 totals 16 residues. The CDR3 here is CASSPPPLAGEQEQFF. In DNA form, the CDR3 reads TGTGCCAGCAGCCCCCCCCCGCTAGCGGGAGAGCAGGAGCAGTTCTTC. The whole variable domain, filled in from reference TRBV5-4 and TRBJ2-1, reads ETGVTQSPTHLIKTRGQQVTLRCSSQSGHNTVSWYQQALGQGPQFIFQYYREEENGRGNFPPRFSGLQFPNYSSELNVNALELDDSALYLCASSPPPLAGEQEQFFGPGTRLTVL.

This clone was picked up one time. The chain links TRBV6-5 to TRBJ1-1, with TRBD1 as a possible D gene (5 bases). Trimming stripped 8 bases from V and 1 base from J, with 11 bases between. Germline V gene lookup returns CDR1 MNHEY and CDR2 SVGAGI. The CDR3 has 13 amino acids. CDR3 DNA: TGTGCCAGCGGCAGGGAAGAGAACACTGAAGCTTTCTTT. This translates into CASGREENTEAFF.

V gene TRBV3-1 (or the pseudogene TRBV3-2) combines with J gene TRBJ1-5; no clear D. V was cut by 4 bases and J by 2 bases, with 6 bases left in between. Germline V gives CDR1 LGHDT, CDR2 YNNKEL (reference sequence). The CDR3 sequence is 13 residues long. In DNA, the CDR3 is TGTGCCAGCAGCCGAACGGGCAATCAGCCCCAGCATTTT. This sequence encodes CASSRTGNQPQHF.

This clone has more than one count but fewer than ten. The V gene is TRBV7-9, the J gene TRBJ1-6, with a weak D call TRBD1 (5 bases). V was trimmed by 4 bases and J by 3 bases, leaving 13 bases between them. Germline CDR1 is SEHNR and CDR2 is FQNEAQ (reference sequence). The CDR3 covers 16 residues. CDR3 region: CASSSRAGDYNSPLHF. CDR3 nucleotides: TGTGCCAGCAGCTCGCGAGCGGGGGACTATAATTCACCCCTCCACTTT.

The chain is built from TRBV27 and TRBJ2-5; the match to TRBD2 covers 12 bases. This CDR3 region has 16 residues. Germline V gene data show CDR1 as MNHEY and CDR2 as SMNVEV (reference sequence). J gave up 2 bases and V 5 bases, and 6 bases lay outside the gene matches. The CDR3 here is CASSRLTSGGQETQYF. CDR3 nucleotides: TGTGCCAGCAGTCGCTTGACTAGCGGGGGACAAGAGACCCAGTACTTC.

The chain couples TRBV5-1 to TRBJ2-1; TRBD1 is a possible D gene (6 bases). This CDR3 is built from 12 residues. V shed 0 bases and J shed 14 bases, with 12 bases lying between them. Germline CDR1 and CDR2: SGHRS and YFSETQ. Here the CDR3 DNA reads TGCGCCAGCAGCTTGGTTGGGGGCTATGAGTTCTTC. Amino acids: CASSLVGGYEFF.

Note on this clone: The DNA is left out, because the CDR3 cannot be placed on it with certainty; the CDR3 is given as TCRdb lists it. The chain links TRBV25-1 to TRBJ2-7; the table gives TRBD2 as D, unverified against the DNA. Germline loops: CDR1 MGHDK, CDR2 SYGVNS. The CDR3 sequence runs 18 residues, both termini included. CDR3 in amino acids: CASSSSTSGRASVYEQYF.

The sample holds one count of this clone. The chain employs TRBV5-1 and TRBJ2-5; 8 bases are shared with TRBD1. This CDR3 has 15 residues. The V gene's germline CDR1 is SGHRS and CDR2 YFSETQ. Trimming removed 4 bases from V and 5 bases from J; junction bases left unmatched: 10. Here the CDR3 DNA reads TGCGCCAGCAGCCGTGGGACAGGTTCCTCGGAGACCCAGTACTTC. Protein product: CASSRGTGSSETQYF.

The chain recombines TRBV28 with TRBJ1-6; D unclear. The CDR3 extends over 12 amino acids. Germline V gene lookup returns CDR1 MDHEN and CDR2 SYDVKM. Trimming left V 1 base short and J 13 bases short, with 8 bases between. CDR3: CASSLSGLPLHF. DNA for the CDR3: TGTGCCAGCAGTTTATCCGGACTTCCCCTCCACTTT.

The rearrangement joins TRBV18 to TRBJ1-2; 10 bases match TRBD1. This CDR3 comprises 15 residues. CDR1 and CDR2 from the germline V gene are KGHSH and LQKENI. Unmatched junction bases numbered 5, after V lost 1 base and J lost 6 bases. The CDR3 bases are TGTGCCAGCTCACCACTGGACAGGGGGTTCAATGGCTACACCTTC. This sequence encodes CASSPLDRGFNGYTF.

The V and J genes are TRBV2 and TRBJ2-3; D unresolved. Between the trimmed V and J ends, which lost 7 bases and 1 base, there was a span of 15 bases. The CDR3 extends over 15 amino acids. Per germline, CDR1 SNHLY and CDR2 FYNNEI. CDR3 in amino acids: CASTGFLGGTDTQYF. DNA for the CDR3: TGTGCCAGCACCGGGTTCCTCGGTGGCACAGATACGCAGTATTTT.

The rearrangement links TRBV7-2 to TRBJ1-1; D uncertain. Germline CDR1 SGHTA, CDR2 FQGNSA. Trimming removed 1 base from V and 1 base from J, with 10 bases in between. This CDR3 has 15 amino acids. DNA of the CDR3: TGTGCCAGCAGCTTAGAAGCGGAGGGGAACACTGAAGCTTTCTTT. Protein product: CASSLEAEGNTEAFF.

The V gene is TRBV5-6, the J gene TRBJ2-3; TRBD2 matches 12 bases. Trimming at V came to 3 bases and at J to 2 bases, leaving 7 bases not matched to a gene. Germline CDR1 is SGHDT and CDR2 is YYEEEE. CDR3 length: 17 amino acids. CDR3: CASSSRRTSGVTDTQYF. The CDR3 DNA is TGTGCCAGCAGCTCCCGGAGGACTAGCGGGGTCACAGATACGCAGTATTTT.

This chain uses TRBV28 with TRBJ2-1, with 7 bases aligning to TRBD2. After removal of 2 bases from V and 7 bases from J, the junction contained 8 bases not matched to a gene. From germline, CDR1 is MDHEN and CDR2 SYDVKM. This CDR3 comprises 15 residues. The CDR3 DNA sequence: TGTGCCAGCAGTTTAACGGGACTAAATTCAAATGAGCAGTTCTTC. Protein product: CASSLTGLNSNEQFF.

This chain joins TRBV29-1 and TRBJ2-1, with TRBD2 as a possible D gene (6 bases). Germline CDR1 reads SQVTM; CDR2 reads ANQGSEA. The V and J ends lost 4 bases and 0 bases respectively, with 13 bases between them. CDR3 length: 15 residues. The CDR3 coding sequence is TGCAGCGTTGGAGGCGGGATGAGCTCCTACAATGAGCAGTTCTTC. Protein sequence: CSVGGGMSSYNEQFF.

V gene TRBV19 combines with J gene TRBJ2-1; no clear D. The germline V gene has CDR1 LNHDA and CDR2 SQIVND (reference sequence). V was trimmed by 7 bases and J by 7 bases, leaving 8 bases between them. The CDR3 length is 11 residues. The CDR3: CASIFLNEQFF. Here the CDR3 DNA reads TGTGCCAGTATTTTCTTGAATGAGCAGTTCTTC.

As for this clone: A junction boundary mismatches the germline segment, possibly from a read error. The chain uses TRBV19 and TRBJ1-5; TRBD1 matches 7 bases. The CDR3 is 12 amino acids. CDR1 is LNHDA and CDR2 is SQIVND in the germline V gene (reference sequence). Here the CDR3 DNA reads TGTGCCAGTTCCCCTGGGACAGTCGACCGAGTCTTT. Amino acids: CASSPGTVDRVF. Using reference TRBV19 and TRBJ1-5 for the parts outside the CDR3, the full variable domain is DGGITQSPKYLFRKEGQNVTLSCEQNLNHDAMYWYRQDPGQGLRLIYYSQIVNDFQKGDIAEGYSVSREKKESFPLTVTSAQKNPTAFYLCASSPGTVDRVFGDGTRLSIL.

The chain combines TRBV28 with TRBJ2-1, with a tentative D call TRBD2 (7 bases). Trimming removed 5 bases from V and 9 bases from J, with 20 bases in between. CDR3 size: 15 residues. Germline-derived CDR1 and CDR2 are MDHEN and SYDVKM. CDR3 sequence: CASSGPLSGGFEQFF. The CDR3 DNA follows: TGTGCCAGCAGTGGACCTTTGTCGGGGGGCTTTGAGCAGTTCTTC.

The V call is TRBV7-9, the J call TRBJ1-4, with D possibly matching TRBD1 (6 bases). Germline loops: CDR1 SEHNR, CDR2 FQNEAQ (reference sequence). The CDR3 has 16 amino acids. V was clipped by 0 bases and J by 8 bases, with 16 bases between them. The CDR3 coding sequence is TGTGCCAGCAGCTTAGCGCGGGGGGGCGGAGGCGAAAAACTGTTTTTT. Amino acids: CASSLARGGGGEKLFF.

The chain recombines TRBV5-6 with TRBJ2-2, with 8 bases aligning to TRBD1. V lost 4 bases to trimming and J lost 5 bases; unmatched junction nucleotides: 10. CDR1 is SGHDT, CDR2 YYEEEE, per germline. The CDR3 contains 16 residues. The CDR3 protein is CASSPQTGGGTGELFF. Here the CDR3 DNA reads TGTGCCAGCAGCCCCCAAACAGGGGGAGGTACCGGGGAGCTGTTTTTT.

The chain joins TRBV19 to TRBJ1-2; 7 bases line up with TRBD1. The germline CDR1 and CDR2 sequences are LNHDA and SQIVND (reference sequence). With 9 bases clipped from V and 3 bases from J, the junction kept 10 bases outside the gene matches. The length of the CDR3 is 14 residues. The CDR3 DNA follows: TGTGCCAGCAGCCTTTTCGACAGGGACTATGGCTACACCTTC. Translating gives CASSLFDRDYGYTF.

The rearrangement uses TRBV28 and TRBJ2-3; D not resolved. Germline values: CDR1 MDHEN, CDR2 SYDVKM. The CDR3 spans 8 residues. Trimming pared 10 bases from V and 8 bases from J, leaving 4 bases between. CDR3 DNA sequence: TGTGCCACGGGTACGCAGTATTTT. Protein product: CATGTQYF.

The V gene is TRBV7-9, the J gene TRBJ2-5, with 8 bases aligning to TRBD1. Germline assignment: CDR1 SEHNR and CDR2 FQNEAQ (reference sequence). This CDR3 is 16 amino acids long. Trimming removed 1 base from V and 2 bases from J; junction bases left unmatched: 6. In nucleotides, the CDR3 is TGTGCCAGCAGCTTAGTGTCAGGGGGCTGGCAAGAGACCCAGTACTTC. It encodes CASSLVSGGWQETQYF. Full variable domain (outside the CDR3, taken from reference TRBV7-9 and TRBJ2-5): DTGVSQNPRHKITKRGQNVTFRCDPISEHNRLYWYRQTLGQGPEFLTYFQNEAQLEKSRLLSDRFSAERPKGSFSTLEIQRTEQGDSAMYLCASSLVSGGWQETQYFGPGTRLLVL.

This clone has at least ten counts. Additional DNA sequences in this sample encode the identical CDR3. The V and J genes are TRBV6-4 and TRBJ2-3; 11 positions match TRBD2. The V and J ends lost 3 bases and 4 bases, in that order; junction bases with no gene match: 0. Germline loops: CDR1 MRHNA, CDR2 SNTAGT. The CDR3 contains 14 residues. CDR3 nucleotide sequence: TGTGCCAGCAGTGAACTAGCGGGAGCAGATACGCAGTATTTT. Encoded protein: CASSELAGADTQYF.